The entry that follows covers one T cell receptor (beta chain) sequence. What it recognizes is unknown. The sample belongs to a study of Ad26.COV2.S vaccination and SARS-CoV-2 variants. Findings and caveats of the study: Among vaccine recipients, spike-specific TCR breadth exceeded that of placebo recipients. Vaccinees and placebo recipients showed similar non-spike TCR breadth.

Sequencing was performed with immunoSEQ multiplex PCR; in TCRdb, only in-frame clones are kept and a portion is missing. The sample yields about 480,000 clones, around nine tenths seen once. The germline V gene encodes CDR1 SGHDN and CDR2 FVKESK. The V and J ends lost 5 bases and 8 bases respectively, with 7 bases between them. The CDR3 sequence is 11 residues long. Documented treatment: about 20 received Ad26.COV2.S at low or high dose, single or two shots; several received placebo; per-sample allocation not given. Vaccine and placebo recipients were sampled on day 63 after the first injection. In Boston, an adult donor aged 18-55 years took part.

The origin of this receptor is a person aged 18-65 years who received the Ad26.COV2.S COVID-19 vaccine or a placebo. Sample: peripheral blood, taken in a trial of Ad26.COV2.S vaccine versus placebo. The chain carries TRBV14 and TRBJ2-1; D is uncertain. In nucleotides, the CDR3 is TGTGCCAGCAGCGAAATATATGAGCAGTTCTTC. As protein: CASSEIYEQFF. Full variable domain (missing parts from reference TRBV14 and TRBJ2-1): EAGVTQFPSHSVIEKGQTVTLRCDPISGHDNLYWYRRVMGKEIKFLLHFVKESKQDESGMPNNRFLAERTGGTYSTLKVQPAELEDSGVYFCASSEIYEQFFGPGTRLTVL.